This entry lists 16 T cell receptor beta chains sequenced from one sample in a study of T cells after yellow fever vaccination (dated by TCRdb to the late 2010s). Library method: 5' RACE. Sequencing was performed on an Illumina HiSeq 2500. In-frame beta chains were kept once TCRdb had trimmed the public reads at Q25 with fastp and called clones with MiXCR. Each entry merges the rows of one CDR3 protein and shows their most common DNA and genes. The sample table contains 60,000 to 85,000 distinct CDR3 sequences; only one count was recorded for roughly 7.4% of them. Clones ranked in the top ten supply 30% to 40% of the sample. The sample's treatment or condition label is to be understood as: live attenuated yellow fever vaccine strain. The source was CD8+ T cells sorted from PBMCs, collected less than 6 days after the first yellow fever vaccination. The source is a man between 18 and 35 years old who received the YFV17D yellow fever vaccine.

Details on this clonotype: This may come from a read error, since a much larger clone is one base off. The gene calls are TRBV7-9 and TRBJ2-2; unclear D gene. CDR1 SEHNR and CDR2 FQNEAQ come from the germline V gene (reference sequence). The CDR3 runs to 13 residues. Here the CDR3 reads CAISSGNTGELFF. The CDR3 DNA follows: TGTGCCATCAGCTCGGGGAACACCGGGGAGCTGTTTTTT. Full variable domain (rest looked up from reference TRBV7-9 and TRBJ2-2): DTGVSQNPRHKITKRGQNVTFRCDPISEHNRLYWYRQTLGQGPEFLTYFQNEAQLEKSRLLSDRFSAERPKGSFSTLEIQRTEQGDSAMYLCAISSGNTGELFFGEGSRLTVL.

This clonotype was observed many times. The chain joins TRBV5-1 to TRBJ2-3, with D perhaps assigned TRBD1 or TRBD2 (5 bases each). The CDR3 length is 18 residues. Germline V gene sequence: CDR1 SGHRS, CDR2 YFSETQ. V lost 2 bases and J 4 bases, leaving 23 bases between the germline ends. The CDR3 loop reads CASSFRFQGTPVADTQYF. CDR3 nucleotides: TGCGCCAGCAGCTTTCGGTTTCAAGGGACCCCCGTGGCAGATACGCAGTATTTT.

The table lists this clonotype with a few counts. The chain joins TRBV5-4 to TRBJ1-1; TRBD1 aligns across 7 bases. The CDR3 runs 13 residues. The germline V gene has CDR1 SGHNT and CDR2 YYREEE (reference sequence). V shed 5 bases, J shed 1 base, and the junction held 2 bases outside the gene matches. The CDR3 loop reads CASRGTENTEAFF. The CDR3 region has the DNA TGTGCCAGCAGGGGGACAGAGAACACTGAAGCTTTCTTT.

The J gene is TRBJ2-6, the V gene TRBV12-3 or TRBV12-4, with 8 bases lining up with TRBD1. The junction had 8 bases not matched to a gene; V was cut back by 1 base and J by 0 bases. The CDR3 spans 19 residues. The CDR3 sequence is CASSLVTGTGVSGANVLTF. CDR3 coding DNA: TGTGCCAGCAGTTTAGTTACCGGGACAGGAGTCTCTGGGGCCAACGTCCTGACTTTC.

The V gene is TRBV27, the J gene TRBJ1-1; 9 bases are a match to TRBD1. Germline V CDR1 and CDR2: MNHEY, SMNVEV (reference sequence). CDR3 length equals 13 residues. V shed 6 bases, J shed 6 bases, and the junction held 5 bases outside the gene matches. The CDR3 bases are TGTGCCAGCAGACACACAGGGGGCCCTGAAGCTTTCTTT. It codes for CASRHTGGPEAFF.

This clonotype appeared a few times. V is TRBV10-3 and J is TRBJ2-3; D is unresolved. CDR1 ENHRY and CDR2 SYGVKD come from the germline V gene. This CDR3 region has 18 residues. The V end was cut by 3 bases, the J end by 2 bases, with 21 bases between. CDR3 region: CAISEPAHIDFHTDTQYF. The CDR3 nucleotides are TGTGCCATCAGTGAACCGGCCCATATCGATTTCCACACAGATACGCAGTATTTT.

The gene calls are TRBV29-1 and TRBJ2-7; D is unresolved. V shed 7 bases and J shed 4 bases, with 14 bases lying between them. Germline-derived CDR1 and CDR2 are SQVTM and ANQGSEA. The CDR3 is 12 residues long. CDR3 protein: CSAWALGYEQYF. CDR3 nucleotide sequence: TGCAGCGCCTGGGCCCTTGGTTACGAGCAGTACTTC.

CDR3 in DNA: TGCGCCAGCAGTGAGTCGAGGGGGCCCCGAGAGACCCAGTACTTC. Amino acid sequence: CASSESRGPRETQYF. This chain connects TRBV10-2 to TRBJ2-5, with TRBD1 matching over 7 bases. The CDR3 contains 15 residues. The V and J ends lost 0 bases and 4 bases, in that order; junction bases with no gene match: 5. Germline CDR1 is WSHSY and CDR2 is SAAADI.

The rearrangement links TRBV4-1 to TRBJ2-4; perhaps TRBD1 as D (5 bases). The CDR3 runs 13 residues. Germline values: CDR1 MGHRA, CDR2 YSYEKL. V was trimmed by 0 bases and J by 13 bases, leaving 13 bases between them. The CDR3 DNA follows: TGCGCCAGCAGCCAAGAAGCCAGACAGCAGCAGTACTTC. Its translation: CASSQEARQQQYF.

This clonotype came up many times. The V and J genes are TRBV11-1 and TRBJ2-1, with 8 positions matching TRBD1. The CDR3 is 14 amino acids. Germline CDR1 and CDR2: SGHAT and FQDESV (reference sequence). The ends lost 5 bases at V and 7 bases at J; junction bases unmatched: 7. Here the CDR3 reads CASSARTGRNEQFF. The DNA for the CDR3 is TGTGCCAGCAGCGCGCGGACAGGGAGGAATGAGCAGTTCTTC. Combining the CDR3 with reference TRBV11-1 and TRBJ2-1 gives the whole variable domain EAEVAQSPRYKITEKSQAVAFWCDPISGHATLYWYRQILGQGPELLVQFQDESVVDDSQLPKDRFSAERLKGVDSTLKIQPAELGDSAMYLCASSARTGRNEQFFGPGTRLTVL.

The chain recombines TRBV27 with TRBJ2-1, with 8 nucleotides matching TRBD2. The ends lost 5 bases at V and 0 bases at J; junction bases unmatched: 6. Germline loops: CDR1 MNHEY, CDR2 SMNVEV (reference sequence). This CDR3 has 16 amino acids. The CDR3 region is CASSLGAGASYNEQFF. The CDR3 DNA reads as TGTGCCAGCAGTCTCGGAGCGGGGGCCTCCTACAATGAGCAGTTCTTC.

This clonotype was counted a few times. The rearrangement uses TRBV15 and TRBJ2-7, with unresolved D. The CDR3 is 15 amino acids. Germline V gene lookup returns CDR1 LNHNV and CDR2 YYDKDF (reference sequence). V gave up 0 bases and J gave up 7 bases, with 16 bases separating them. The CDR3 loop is CATSRDIRVGGEQYF. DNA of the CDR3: TGTGCCACCAGCAGAGATATCAGAGTGGGCGGAGAGCAGTACTTC.

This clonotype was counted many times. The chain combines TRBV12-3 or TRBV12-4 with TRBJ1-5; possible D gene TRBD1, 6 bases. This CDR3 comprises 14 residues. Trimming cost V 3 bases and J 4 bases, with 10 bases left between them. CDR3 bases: TGTGCCAGCAGTTTCGCCGACAGGAATCAGCCCCAGCATTTT. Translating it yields CASSFADRNQPQHF.

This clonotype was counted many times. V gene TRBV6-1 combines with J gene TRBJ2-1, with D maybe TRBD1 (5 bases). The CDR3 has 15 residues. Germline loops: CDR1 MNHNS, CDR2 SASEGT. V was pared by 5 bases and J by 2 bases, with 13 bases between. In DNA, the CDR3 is TGTGCCAGCAGTATTCAGGGATTTACCTACAATGAGCAGTTCTTC. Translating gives CASSIQGFTYNEQFF.

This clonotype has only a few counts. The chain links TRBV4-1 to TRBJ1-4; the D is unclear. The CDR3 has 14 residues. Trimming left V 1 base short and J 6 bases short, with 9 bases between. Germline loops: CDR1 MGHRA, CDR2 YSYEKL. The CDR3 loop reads CASSQGGGYEKLFF. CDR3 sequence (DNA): TGCGCCAGCAGCCAAGGAGGCGGGTATGAAAAACTGTTTTTT.

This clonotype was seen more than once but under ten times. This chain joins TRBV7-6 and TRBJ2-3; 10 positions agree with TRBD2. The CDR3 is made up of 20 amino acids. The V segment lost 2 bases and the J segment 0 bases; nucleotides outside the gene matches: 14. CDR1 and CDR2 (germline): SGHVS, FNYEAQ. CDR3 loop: CASSLTVAGGLPSSTDTQYF. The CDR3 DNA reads TGTGCCAGCAGCTTAACGGTAGCGGGGGGCTTACCCTCTAGCACAGATACGCAGTATTTT.